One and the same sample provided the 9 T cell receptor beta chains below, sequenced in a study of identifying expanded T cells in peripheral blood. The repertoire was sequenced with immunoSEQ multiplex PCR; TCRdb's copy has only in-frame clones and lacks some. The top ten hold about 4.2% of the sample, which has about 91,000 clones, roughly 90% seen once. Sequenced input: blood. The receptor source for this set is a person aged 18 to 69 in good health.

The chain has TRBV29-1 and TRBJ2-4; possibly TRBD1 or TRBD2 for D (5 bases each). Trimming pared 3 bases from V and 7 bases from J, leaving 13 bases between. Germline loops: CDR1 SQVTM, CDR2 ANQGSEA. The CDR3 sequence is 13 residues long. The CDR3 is CSVDGALDNIQYF. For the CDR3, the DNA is TGCAGCGTTGACGGGGCGTTGGATAACATTCAGTACTTC.

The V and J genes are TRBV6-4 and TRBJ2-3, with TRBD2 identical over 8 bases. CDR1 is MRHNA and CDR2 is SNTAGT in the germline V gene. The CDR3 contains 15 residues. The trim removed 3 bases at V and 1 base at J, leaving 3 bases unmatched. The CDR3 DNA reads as TGTGCCAGCAGTGAGAGCGGGAGTGGCACAGATACGCAGTATTTT. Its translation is CASSESGSGTDTQYF.

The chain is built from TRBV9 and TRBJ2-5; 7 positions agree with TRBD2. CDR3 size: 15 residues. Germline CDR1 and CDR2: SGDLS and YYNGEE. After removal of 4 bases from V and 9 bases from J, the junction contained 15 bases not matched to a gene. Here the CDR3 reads CASSYYGGRTRAQYF. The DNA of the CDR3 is TGTGCCAGCAGCTACTACGGGGGGAGAACCAGGGCCCAGTACTTC.

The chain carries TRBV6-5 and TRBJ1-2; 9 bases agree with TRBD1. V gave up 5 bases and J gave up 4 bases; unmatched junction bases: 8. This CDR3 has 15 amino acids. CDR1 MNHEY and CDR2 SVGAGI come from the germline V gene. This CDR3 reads CASSPGQGGVYGYTF. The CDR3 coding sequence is TGTGCCAGCAGTCCGGGACAGGGAGGGGTCTATGGCTACACCTTC.

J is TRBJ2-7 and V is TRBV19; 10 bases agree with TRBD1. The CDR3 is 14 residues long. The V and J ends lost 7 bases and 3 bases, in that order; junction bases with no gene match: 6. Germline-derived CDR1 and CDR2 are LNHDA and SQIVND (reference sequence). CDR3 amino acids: CASKVGTGVYEQYF. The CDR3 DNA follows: TGTGCCAGTAAAGTGGGGACAGGGGTCTACGAGCAGTACTTC.

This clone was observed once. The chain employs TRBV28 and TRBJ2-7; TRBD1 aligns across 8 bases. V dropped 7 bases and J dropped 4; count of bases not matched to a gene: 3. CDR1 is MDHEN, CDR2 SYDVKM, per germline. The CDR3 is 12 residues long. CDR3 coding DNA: TGTGCCAGCACCTACAGGGGGTACGAGCAGTACTTC. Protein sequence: CASTYRGYEQYF.

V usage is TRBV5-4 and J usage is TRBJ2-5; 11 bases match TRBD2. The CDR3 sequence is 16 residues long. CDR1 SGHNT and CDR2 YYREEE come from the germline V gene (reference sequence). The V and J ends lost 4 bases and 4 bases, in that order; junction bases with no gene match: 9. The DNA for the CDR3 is TGTGCCAGCAGCGGACTACTAGCGGGAGAGGGAGAGACCCAGTACTTC. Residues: CASSGLLAGEGETQYF.

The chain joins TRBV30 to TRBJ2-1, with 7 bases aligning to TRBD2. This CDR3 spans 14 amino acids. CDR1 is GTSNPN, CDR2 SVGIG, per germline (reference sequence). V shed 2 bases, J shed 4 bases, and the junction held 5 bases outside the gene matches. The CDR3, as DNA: TGTGCCTGGAGTAAGGTGGGAGGGTACAATGAGCAGTTCTTC. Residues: CAWSKVGGYNEQFF.

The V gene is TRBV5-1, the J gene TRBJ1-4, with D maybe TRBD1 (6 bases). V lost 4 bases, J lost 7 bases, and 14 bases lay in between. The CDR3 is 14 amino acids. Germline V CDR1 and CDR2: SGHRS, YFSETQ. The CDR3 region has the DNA TGCGCCAGCAGCCCCGGACAGAGGAGTGAAAAACTGTTTTTT. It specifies CASSPGQRSEKLFF. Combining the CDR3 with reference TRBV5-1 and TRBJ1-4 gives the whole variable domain KAGVTQTPRYLIKTRGQQVTLSCSPISGHRSVSWYQQTPGQGLQFLFEYFSETQRNKGNFPGRFSGRQFSNSRSEMNVSTLELGDSALYLCASSPGQRSEKLFFGSGTQLSVL.